Here is one T cell receptor (beta chain) with its context. Its antigen is undetermined. The sample belongs to a study of PD-1 blockade in classical Hodgkin lymphoma. Overall study results and limits: Exclusion applied to patients who initiated nivolumab less than 1 year following ASCT.

Every one of the patients relapsed after autologous stem cell transplantation (brentuximab vedotin exposure was variable). CDR1 is LNHDA, CDR2 SQIVND, per germline (reference sequence). Trimming took off 4 bases at V and 10 bases at J, with 20 bases between the two ends. CDR3 length equals 16 residues. Measured with immunoSEQ multiplex PCR; TCRdb has only the in-frame clones, and not every one. The table includes about 50,000 clones, around nine tenths detected once. The V and J genes are TRBV19 and TRBJ1-6; the D gene is possibly TRBD1 (5 bases). The sequence was obtained from a human donor with classical Hodgkin lymphoma. The material sequenced was peripheral blood mononuclear cells (PBMCs), taken before the second cycle of nivolumab. The CDR3 spells CASSTTWGTLGSPLHF. The CDR3 nucleotides are TGTGCCAGTAGTACCACATGGGGGACTCTGGGATCACCCCTCCACTTT.